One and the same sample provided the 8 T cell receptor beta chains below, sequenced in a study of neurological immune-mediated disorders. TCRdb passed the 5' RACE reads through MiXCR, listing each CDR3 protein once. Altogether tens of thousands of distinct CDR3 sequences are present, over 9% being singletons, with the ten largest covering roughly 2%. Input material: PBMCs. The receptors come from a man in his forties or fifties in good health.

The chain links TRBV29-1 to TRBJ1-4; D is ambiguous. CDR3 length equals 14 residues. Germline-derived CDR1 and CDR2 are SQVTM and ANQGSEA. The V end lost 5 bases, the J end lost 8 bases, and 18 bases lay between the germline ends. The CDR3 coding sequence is TGCAGCGTTCGTCTGCCTCTCCACAAGGAAAAACTGTTTTTT. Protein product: CSVRLPLHKEKLFF.

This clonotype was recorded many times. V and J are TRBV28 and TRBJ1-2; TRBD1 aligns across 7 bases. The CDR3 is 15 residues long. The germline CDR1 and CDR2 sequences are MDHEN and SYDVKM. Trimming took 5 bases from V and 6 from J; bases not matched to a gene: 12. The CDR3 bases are TGTGCCAGCAGTCGCAAGACAGGGAATGTGGATGGCTACACCTTC. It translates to CASSRKTGNVDGYTF.

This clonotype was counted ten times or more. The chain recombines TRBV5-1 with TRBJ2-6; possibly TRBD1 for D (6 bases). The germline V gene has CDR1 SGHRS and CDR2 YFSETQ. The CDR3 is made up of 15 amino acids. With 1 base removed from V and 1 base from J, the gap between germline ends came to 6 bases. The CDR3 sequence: CASSLTGSGANVLTF. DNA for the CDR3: TGCGCCAGCAGCTTGACAGGGTCTGGGGCCAACGTCCTGACTTTC.

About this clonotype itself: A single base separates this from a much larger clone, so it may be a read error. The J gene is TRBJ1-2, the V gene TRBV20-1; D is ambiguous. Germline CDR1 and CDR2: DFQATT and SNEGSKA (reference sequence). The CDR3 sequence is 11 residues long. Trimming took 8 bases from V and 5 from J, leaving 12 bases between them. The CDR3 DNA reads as TGCAGTTCCTACGGGTCTTATGGCTACACCTTC. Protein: CSSYGSYGYTF.

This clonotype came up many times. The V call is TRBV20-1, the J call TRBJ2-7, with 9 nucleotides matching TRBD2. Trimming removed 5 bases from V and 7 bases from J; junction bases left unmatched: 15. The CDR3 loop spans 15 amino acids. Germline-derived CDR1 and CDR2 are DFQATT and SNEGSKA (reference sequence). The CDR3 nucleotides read TGCAGTGCTCACCCCGGGGGGACTAGCCCTGCTGAGCAGTACTTC. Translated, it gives CSAHPGGTSPAEQYF.

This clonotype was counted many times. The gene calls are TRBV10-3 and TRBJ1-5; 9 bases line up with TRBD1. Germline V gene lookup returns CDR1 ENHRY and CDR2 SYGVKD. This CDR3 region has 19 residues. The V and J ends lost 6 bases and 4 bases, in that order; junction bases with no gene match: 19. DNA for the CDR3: TGTGCCATCAGCGAAAGGGCGGGAACAGGGGGCGAAGAGAATCAGCCCCAGCATTTT. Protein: CAISERAGTGGEENQPQHF.

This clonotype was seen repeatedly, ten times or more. In DNA, the CDR3 is TGTGCCAGCAGCGCCACAGGGAGGTCTGGAAACACCATATATTTT. Translation gives CASSATGRSGNTIYF. The chain links TRBV6-1 to TRBJ1-3; weak D call: TRBD1 (6 bases). Germline V gene data show CDR1 as MNHNS and CDR2 as SASEGT. There are 15 residues in the CDR3. V lost 6 bases and J lost 1, with 13 bases in between.

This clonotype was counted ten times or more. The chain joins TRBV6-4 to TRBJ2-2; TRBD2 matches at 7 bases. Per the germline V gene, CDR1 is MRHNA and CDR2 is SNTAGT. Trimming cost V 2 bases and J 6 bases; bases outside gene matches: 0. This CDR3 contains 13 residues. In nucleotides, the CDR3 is TGTGCCAGCAGTGACGGGGGGGCCGGGGAGCTGTTTTTT. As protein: CASSDGGAGELFF.